One T cell receptor beta chain is described in this entry. This clone's antigen is unknown. No qualities accompany the bases; no much larger clone lies one base away. The donors were some 39 Caucasian individuals from Russia, aged about 6 to 95 years, who were systemically healthy. Each donor gave ten milliliters of peripheral blood, collected into EDTA-treated Vacutainer tubes. PBMCs were isolated by Ficoll-Paque density-gradient centrifugation, with at least 7 million obtained per sample. Total RNA was extracted from PBMCs with Trizol reagent, with at least 5 micrograms obtained per sample. The percentages of naive CD45RAhigh/CD27high T cells were determined by flow cytometry on a PBMC aliquot from every donor. The data were taken from a study of blood T cells in healthy people across ages (dated by TCRdb to the mid-2010s). About the study as a whole: In model experiments, template switching captured about one uniquely barcoded TCR beta cDNA molecule for every two T cells. Donors were grouped into four age groups: young (average about 15 years), middle-aged (approximately 41), aged (roughly 67) and long-lived (approximately 78). Age-related changes in TCR beta repertoire diversity were measured in the study by deep sequencing normalized with unique cDNA molecular identifiers. Two additional independent replicas of 1 million unique cDNA reads from the same blood draw were analyzed for two donors (one aged 18 to 29 and one aged 80 or older). To avoid experimental bias, donors of different ages were randomly spread across the sequencing lanes.

Overall results and qualifications from the work: The CMV infection status of donors was not known, potentially confounding age-related changes in expanded clonotypes. Bulk unsorted PBMC profiling prevented conclusive comparison of naive and antigen-experienced compartments. The percentage of naive T cells measured by flow cytometry correlated strongly with observed TCR beta diversity. Estimates of total diversity based on one million sequenced T cells were considered lower bounds and underestimates. Compared with the aged group, the long-lived group had more naive CD4+ T cells, fewer expanded clones and increased TCR diversity, suggesting age selection. Observed TCR beta diversity per million T cells fell roughly linearly with age, and a significant reduction was already apparent by age about 43.

Library creation used 5' RACE. Sequencing was performed on an Illumina HiSeq 2500. A second PCR of about 6 to 11 cycles was run with a J-beta primer mix and a sample-barcoded 5' primer. A unique molecular identifier was introduced onto each TCR beta cDNA molecule by a template-switch 5' adaptor carrying 12 random nucleotides. Each sample yielded at least 3 million CDR3-containing paired-end reads. First-strand cDNA was synthesized from all RNA with the Mint cDNA synthesis kit, primed by a TRBC-specific oligonucleotide. Following uracil-DNA glycosylase treatment, a first 18-cycle PCR with universal primers M1SS and BC2_uni_R was performed on all cDNA. From the authors' description of their analysis: For normalization, 1 million high-quality reads were randomly selected from each sample, with every read carrying a distinct molecular identifier. Reads with shared molecular identifiers were discarded instead of being binned into consensus sequences. MiTCR, with a Q25 quality threshold and the strictest error-elimination algorithm, was used for CDR3 identification, clonotype clustering and error correction. A nonparametric unseen species model with Euler transformation was used to estimate lower-bound total TCR beta diversity. TCRdb reprocessed the public reads (quality trimming at Q25 with fastp, clone calling with MiXCR) and kept in-frame beta chains. Rows are combined by CDR3 protein, so each entry shows the most common genes and DNA. In this record, the V and J calls reflect TCRdb's handling and not the investigators' own analysis. The sample profile shows 730,000 or so distinct CDR3 sequences; about 42% of them were found once. Jointly, the top ten make up under 25% of the sample.

V and J lose 4 bases and 0 bases, and a span of 11 bases separates them. The CDR3 sequence holds 14 residues, the cysteine and phenylalanine included. Only CDR3 DNA is held: 42 bases, read in frame from base 1. The germline V gene (reference sequence) provides CDR1 SGHNT and CDR2 YYREEE. The chain joins TRBV5-4 to TRBJ2-7; TRBD1 is perhaps the D gene, given 6 matching bases. This sequence was found in a woman in her sixties or seventies in good health. Sequenced sample: blood. The DNA reads as follows: TGTGCCAGCAGCGACCGGGACACCTCCTACGAGCAGTACTTC. It encodes CASSDRDTSYEQYF.